These 10 T cell receptor beta chains came from one sample sequenced in a study of OX40 agonist ivuxolimab in advanced cancers. The repertoire was sequenced with immunoSEQ multiplex PCR; TCRdb's copy has only in-frame clones and lacks some. Among about 76,000 clones, less than 90% were seen once, and the ten largest hold roughly 3%. Specimen: CD4+ or CD8+ T cells sorted from blood, collected in a trial of the OX40 agonist ivuxolimab. These receptor sequences come from an adult with an advanced solid tumor such as melanoma, head and neck, liver or kidney cancer.

The rearrangement links TRBV29-1 to TRBJ2-2; the D is unclear. Germline assignment: CDR1 SQVTM and CDR2 ANQGSEA. The V gene lost 3 bases and the J gene lost 0 bases, with 5 bases spanning the gap. The CDR3 has 13 residues. In DNA form, the CDR3 reads TGCAGCGTTGACAGGTCGAACACCGGGGAGCTGTTTTTT. Translation: CSVDRSNTGELFF.

This chain joins TRBV15 and TRBJ1-5; D ambiguous. The length of the CDR3 is 15 residues. Trimming cost V 0 bases and J 4 bases, with 10 bases left between them. In germline, CDR1 is LNHNV, CDR2 YYDKDF (reference sequence). The CDR3 protein is CATSRDNLGNQPQHF. In DNA, the CDR3 is TGTGCCACCAGCAGAGATAATTTGGGGAATCAGCCCCAGCATTTT. Combining the CDR3 with reference TRBV15 and TRBJ1-5 gives the whole variable domain DAMVIQNPRYQVTQFGKPVTLSCSQTLNHNVMYWYQQKSSQAPKLLFHYYDKDFNNEADTPDNFQSRRPNTSFCFLDIRSPGLGDTAMYLCATSRDNLGNQPQHFGDGTRLSIL.

V is TRBV7-2 and J is TRBJ2-1; tentative D call: TRBD1 (6 bases). The CDR3 covers 13 residues. Germline CDR1 reads SGHTA; CDR2 reads FQGNSA. V was trimmed by 5 bases and J by 10 bases, leaving 15 bases between them. The CDR3 loop reads CASSTNRVGEQFF. CDR3 sequence (DNA): TGTGCCAGCAGCACCAACAGGGTTGGGGAGCAGTTCTTC. Full variable domain (rest looked up from reference TRBV7-2 and TRBJ2-1): GAGVSQSPSNKVTEKGKDVELRCDPISGHTALYWYRQSLGQGLEFLIYFQGNSAPDKSGLPSDRFSAERTGGSVSTLTIQRTQQEDSAVYLCASSTNRVGEQFFGPGTRLTVL.

This chain connects TRBV7-2 to TRBJ2-7, with TRBD2 matching over 9 bases. V lost 4 bases and J lost 4; bases outside the gene matches: 8. CDR3 length: 15 amino acids. Germline CDR1 and CDR2: SGHTA and FQGNSA. The CDR3 DNA reads TGTGCCAGCAGCTGGGGGGCGGGAGGGCCATACGAGCAGTACTTC. Translation: CASSWGAGGPYEQYF.

This chain connects TRBV5-5 to TRBJ2-5; 7 bases line up with TRBD1. The CDR3 length is 14 residues. V gave up 7 bases and J gave up 1 base; unmatched junction bases: 7. CDR1 is SGHKS and CDR2 is YYEKEE in the germline V gene (reference sequence). CDR3 residues: CASSTGPGQETQYF. Here the CDR3 DNA reads TGTGCCAGCTCGACAGGGCCGGGCCAAGAGACCCAGTACTTC.

This clone was observed a single time. The CDR3 nucleotides are TGTGCCAGCAGCATAACGACAGGGTCCCCGAACACTGAAGCTTTCTTT. Protein: CASSITTGSPNTEAFF. This rearrangement joins TRBV13 to TRBJ1-1; 7 bases are shared with TRBD1. The CDR3 loop spans 16 amino acids. The germline V gene encodes CDR1 PRHDT and CDR2 FYEKMQ (reference sequence). V shed 5 bases, J shed 1 base, and the junction held 10 bases outside the gene matches.

With regard to this clone: The same CDR3 arises from other DNA sequences in this sample as well. The chain carries TRBV30 and TRBJ2-3, with D unclear. V lost 7 bases, J lost 4 bases, and 12 bases lay in between. The CDR3 runs to 12 residues. In germline, CDR1 is GTSNPN, CDR2 SVGIG (reference sequence). This CDR3 is CASYLEPDTQYF. The CDR3 DNA sequence: TGTGCCTCTTATCTTGAGCCAGATACGCAGTATTTT.

The J gene is TRBJ2-7, the V gene TRBV27; D perhaps matches TRBD2 (5 bases). This CDR3 is 13 amino acids long. V was cut by 3 bases and J by 4 bases, with 10 bases left in between. Germline values: CDR1 MNHEY, CDR2 SMNVEV (reference sequence). CDR3 bases: TGTGCCAGCAGTTTGGGTGGACTTTACGAGCAGTACTTC. Translated, it gives CASSLGGLYEQYF.

The gene calls are TRBV7-6 and TRBJ2-3; 7 nucleotides match TRBD2. In germline, CDR1 is SGHVS, CDR2 FNYEAQ. Trimming took 4 bases from V and 5 from J; bases not matched to a gene: 12. The CDR3 has 16 residues. This chain's CDR3 is CASSSGWRERKDTQYF. CDR3 in DNA: TGTGCCAGCAGCTCCGGATGGCGGGAGCGGAAAGATACGCAGTATTTT.

This clone showed up many times. The J gene is TRBJ2-6, the V gene TRBV30; a weak D match, TRBD1 (5 bases). V lost 4 bases and J lost 2, with 6 bases in between. Germline CDR1 reads GTSNPN; CDR2 reads SVGIG (reference sequence). The CDR3 consists of 13 residues. CDR3 DNA: TGTGCCTGGATAGGGGCTGGGGCCAACGTCCTGACTTTC. It yields the protein CAWIGAGANVLTF.